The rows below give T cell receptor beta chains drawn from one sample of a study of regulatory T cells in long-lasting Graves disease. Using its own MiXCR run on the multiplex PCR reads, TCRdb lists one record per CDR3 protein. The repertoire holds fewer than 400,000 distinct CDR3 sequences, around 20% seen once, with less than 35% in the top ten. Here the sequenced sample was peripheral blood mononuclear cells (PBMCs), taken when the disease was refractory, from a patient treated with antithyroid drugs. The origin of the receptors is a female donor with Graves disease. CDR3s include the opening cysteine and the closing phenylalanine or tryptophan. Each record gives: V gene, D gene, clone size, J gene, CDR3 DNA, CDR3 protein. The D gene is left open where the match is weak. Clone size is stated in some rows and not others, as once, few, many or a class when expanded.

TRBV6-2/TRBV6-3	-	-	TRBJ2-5	TGTGCCAGCAGCGCTACAGGGTCGCGAGAGACCCAGTACTTC	CASSATGSRETQYF
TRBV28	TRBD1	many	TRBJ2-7	TGTGCCAGCAGCGGACAGGGGCCACCCTACGAGCAGTACTTC	CASSGQGPPYEQYF
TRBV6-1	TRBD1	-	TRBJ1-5	TGTGCCAGCAGCACCGGACAGGGAAGGAATCAGCCCCAGCATTTT	CASSTGQGRNQPQHF
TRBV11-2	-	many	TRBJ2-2	TGTGCCAGCAGCCCAGTGGGTGGGGTCGGGGAGCTGTTTTTT	CASSPVGGVGELFF
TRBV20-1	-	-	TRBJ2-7	TGCAGTGCAAACCAACCCGAAAACTACGAGCAGTACTTC	CSANQPENYEQYF
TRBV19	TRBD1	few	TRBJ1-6	TGTGCCAGTACCCTGGACAGGTATAATTCACCCCTCCACTTT	CASTLDRYNSPLHF
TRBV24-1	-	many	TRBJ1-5	TGTGCCACCAGTGAGGGGGCGCAAACTGAGCCCCAGCATTTT	CATSEGAQTEPQHF
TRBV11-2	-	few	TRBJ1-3	TGTGCCAGCAGCTCATTACGAAACACCATATATTTT	CASSSLRNTIYF
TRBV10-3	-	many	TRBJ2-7	TGTGCCATCAGTGAGTCCTCTTGGGGGCGCGTTTACGAGCAGTACTTC	CAISESSWGRVYEQYF
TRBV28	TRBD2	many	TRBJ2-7	TGTGCCAGCGCGGCCCCCCCGGGCGGGGGGGAATCCTACGAGCAGTACTTC	CASAAPPGGGESYEQYF
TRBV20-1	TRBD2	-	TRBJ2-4	TGCAGTGACACTAGCGCCTTAGCCAAAAACATTCAGTACTTC	CSDTSALAKNIQYF